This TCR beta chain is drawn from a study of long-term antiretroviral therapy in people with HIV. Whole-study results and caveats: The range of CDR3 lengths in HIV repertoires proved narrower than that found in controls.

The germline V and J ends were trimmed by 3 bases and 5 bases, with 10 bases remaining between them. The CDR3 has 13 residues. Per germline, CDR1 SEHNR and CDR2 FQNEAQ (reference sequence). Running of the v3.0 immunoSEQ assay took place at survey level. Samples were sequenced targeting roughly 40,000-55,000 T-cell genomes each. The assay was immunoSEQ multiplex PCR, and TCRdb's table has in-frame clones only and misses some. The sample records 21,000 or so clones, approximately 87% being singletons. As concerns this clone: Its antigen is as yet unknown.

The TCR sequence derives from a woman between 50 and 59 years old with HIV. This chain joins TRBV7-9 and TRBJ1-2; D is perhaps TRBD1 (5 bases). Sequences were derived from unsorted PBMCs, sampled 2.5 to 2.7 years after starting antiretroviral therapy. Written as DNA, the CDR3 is TGTGCCAGCAGCTTGTCAGGGACTTATGGCTACACCTTC. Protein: CASSLSGTYGYTF.